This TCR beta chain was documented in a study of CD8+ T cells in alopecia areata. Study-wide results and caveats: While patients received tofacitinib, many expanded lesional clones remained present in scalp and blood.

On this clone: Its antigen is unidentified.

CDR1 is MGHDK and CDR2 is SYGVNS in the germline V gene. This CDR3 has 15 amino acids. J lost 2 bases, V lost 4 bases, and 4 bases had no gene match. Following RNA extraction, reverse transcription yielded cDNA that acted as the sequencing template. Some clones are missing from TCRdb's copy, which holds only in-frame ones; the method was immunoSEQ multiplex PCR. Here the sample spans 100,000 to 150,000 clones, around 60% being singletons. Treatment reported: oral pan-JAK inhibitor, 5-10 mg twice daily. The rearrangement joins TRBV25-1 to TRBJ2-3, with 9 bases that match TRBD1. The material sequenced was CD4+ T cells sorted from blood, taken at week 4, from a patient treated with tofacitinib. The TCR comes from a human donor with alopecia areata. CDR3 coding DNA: TGTGCCAGCAGTGGGGACAGGGACCTCACAGATACGCAGTATTTT. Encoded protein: CASSGDRDLTDTQYF.